A single sample gave rise to the 9 T cell receptor beta chains below, sequenced in a study of T-cell reconstitution after alpha-beta-depleted transplantation in children. The authors prepared the TCRbeta library with unique molecular identifiers. TCRdb itself ran the PCR reads through MiXCR, one entry per CDR3 protein. The table records under 850,000 distinct CDR3 sequences, roughly 13% of them present only once. The specimen comprised PBMCs, sampled before TCRalphabeta/CD19-depleted stem cell transplant. The receptors come from a girl under 10 years old with congenital amegakaryocytic thrombocytopenia, due to receive a stem cell transplant.

This clonotype has ten or more counts. This sequence joins TRBV20-1 and TRBJ2-7; D is unresolved. The CDR3 length is 12 residues. CDR1 and CDR2 from the germline V gene are DFQATT and SNEGSKA (reference sequence). V dropped 4 bases and J dropped 5 bases, with 12 bases sitting between them. The CDR3 sequence: CSATLDTHEQYF. DNA for the CDR3: TGCAGTGCTACTTTAGACACCCACGAGCAGTACTTC.

This clonotype was picked up many times. The chain links TRBV5-6 to TRBJ2-5; weak D call: TRBD1 (5 bases). This CDR3 has 13 residues. With 3 bases removed from V and 4 bases from J, the gap between germline ends came to 10 bases. Germline values: CDR1 SGHDT, CDR2 YYEEEE. This CDR3 is CASSSQGLETQYF. The CDR3 DNA sequence: TGTGCCAGCAGCTCTCAGGGATTAGAGACCCAGTACTTC.

The table lists this clonotype with a few counts. The chain is built from TRBV29-1 and TRBJ1-2, with no clear D. Germline CDR1 and CDR2: SQVTM and ANQGSEA. The ends were cut back, 0 bases at V and 4 bases at J, with 15 bases in the middle. The CDR3 is 15 residues long. For the CDR3, the DNA is TGCAGCGTTGAAGACTTGCAGGACCTCTTCTATGGCTACACCTTC. This sequence encodes CSVEDLQDLFYGYTF.

The CDR3 region has the DNA TGCGCCAGCAGCTTGGAGGGCGCGGGAGGAAGGTCCTTTACAGATACGCAGTATTTT. This translates into CASSLEGAGGRSFTDTQYF. This chain links TRBV5-1 with TRBJ2-3, with TRBD2 identical over 8 bases. Germline trimming cut 0 bases from V and 3 bases from J; bases unmatched to any gene: 15. The germline V gene encodes CDR1 SGHRS and CDR2 YFSETQ. The CDR3 is made up of 19 amino acids.

This clonotype was detected many times. The rearrangement joins TRBV15 to TRBJ2-7; 7 bases align to TRBD2. V gave up 3 bases and J gave up 3 bases; unmatched junction bases: 8. There are 15 residues in the CDR3. Germline V gene sequence: CDR1 LNHNV, CDR2 YYDKDF (reference sequence). The CDR3 sequence is CATSRDSGWYYEQYF. The CDR3 DNA reads as TGTGCCACCAGCAGGGATAGCGGGTGGTACTACGAGCAGTACTTC.

In its sample, this clonotype was seen many times. The V call is TRBV28, the J call TRBJ2-5; D may be TRBD2 (6 bases). V shed 3 bases and J shed 5 bases, with 13 bases lying between them. This CDR3 contains 14 residues. In germline, CDR1 is MDHEN, CDR2 SYDVKM. This CDR3 is CASSFRRGWETQYF. As DNA, the CDR3 is TGTGCCAGCAGTTTCAGGAGGGGATGGGAGACCCAGTACTTC.

This clonotype was observed a handful of times. The V gene is TRBV5-1, the J gene TRBJ2-7; D ambiguous. Trimming took off 1 base at V and 8 bases at J, with 13 bases between the two ends. The CDR3 has 13 amino acids. CDR1 SGHRS and CDR2 YFSETQ come from the germline V gene. This CDR3 is CASSLFPPHKQYF. In nucleotides, the CDR3 is TGCGCCAGCAGCTTGTTTCCACCTCACAAGCAGTACTTC.

V gene TRBV5-1 combines with J gene TRBJ2-7; 7 bases line up with TRBD2. This CDR3 is built from 16 residues. The V and J ends lost 0 bases and 5 bases, in that order; junction bases with no gene match: 11. CDR1 is SGHRS and CDR2 is YFSETQ in the germline V gene. The CDR3 protein is CASSLALTSSLDEQYF. CDR3 sequence (DNA): TGCGCCAGCAGCTTGGCCTTGACTAGCTCCCTAGACGAGCAGTACTTC.

The V gene is TRBV11-3, the J gene TRBJ2-3; 7 positions match TRBD2. CDR3 length equals 14 residues. J lost 10 bases, V lost 5 bases, and 12 bases had no gene match. Germline V gene data show CDR1 as SGHNT and CDR2 as YENEEA. The CDR3 spells CASSTQPSGKAQYF. CDR3 sequence (DNA): TGTGCCAGCAGCACTCAACCCAGCGGGAAGGCGCAGTATTTT.